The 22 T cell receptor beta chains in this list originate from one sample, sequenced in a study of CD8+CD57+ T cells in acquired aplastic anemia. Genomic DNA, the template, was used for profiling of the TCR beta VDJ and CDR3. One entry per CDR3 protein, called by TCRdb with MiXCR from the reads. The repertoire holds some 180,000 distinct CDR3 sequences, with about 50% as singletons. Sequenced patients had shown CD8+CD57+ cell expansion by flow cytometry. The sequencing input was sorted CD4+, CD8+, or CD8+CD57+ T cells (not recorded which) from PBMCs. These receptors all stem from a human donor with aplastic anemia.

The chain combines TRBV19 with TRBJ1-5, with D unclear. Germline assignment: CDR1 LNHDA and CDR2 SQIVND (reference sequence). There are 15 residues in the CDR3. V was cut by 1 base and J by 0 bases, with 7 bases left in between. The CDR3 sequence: CASSIVHYSNQPQHF. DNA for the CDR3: TGTGCCAGTAGTATAGTACATTATAGCAATCAGCCCCAGCATTTT.

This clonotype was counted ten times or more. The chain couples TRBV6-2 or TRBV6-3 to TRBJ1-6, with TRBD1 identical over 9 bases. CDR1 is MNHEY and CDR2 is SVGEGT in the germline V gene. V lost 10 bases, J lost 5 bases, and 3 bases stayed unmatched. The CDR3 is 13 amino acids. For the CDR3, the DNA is TGTGCCACCGACAGGGGGAATAATTCACCCCTCCACTTT. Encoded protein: CATDRGNNSPLHF.

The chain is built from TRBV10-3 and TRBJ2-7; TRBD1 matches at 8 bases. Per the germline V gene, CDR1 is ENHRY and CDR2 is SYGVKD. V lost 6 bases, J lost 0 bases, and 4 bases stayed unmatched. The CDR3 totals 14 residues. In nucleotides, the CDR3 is TGTGCCATCAGGACAGGGGTTAGCTCCTACGAGCAGTACTTC. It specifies CAIRTGVSSYEQYF.

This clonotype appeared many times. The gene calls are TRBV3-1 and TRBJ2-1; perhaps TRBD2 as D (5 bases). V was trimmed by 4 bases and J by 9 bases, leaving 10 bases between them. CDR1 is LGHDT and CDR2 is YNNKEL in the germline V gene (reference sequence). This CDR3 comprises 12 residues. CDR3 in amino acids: CASSPYGVEQFF. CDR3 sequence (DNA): TGTGCCAGCAGCCCCTACGGGGTTGAGCAGTTCTTC.

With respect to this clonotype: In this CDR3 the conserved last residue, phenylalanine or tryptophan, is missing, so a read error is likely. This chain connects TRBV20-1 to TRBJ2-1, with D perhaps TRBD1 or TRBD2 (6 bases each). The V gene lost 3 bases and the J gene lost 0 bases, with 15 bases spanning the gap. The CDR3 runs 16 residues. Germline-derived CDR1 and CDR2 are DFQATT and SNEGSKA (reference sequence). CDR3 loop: CSARIGGTSSYNEQFL. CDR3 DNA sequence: TGCAGTGCTAGGATTGGAGGGACAAGCTCCTACAATGAGCAGTTCCTC.

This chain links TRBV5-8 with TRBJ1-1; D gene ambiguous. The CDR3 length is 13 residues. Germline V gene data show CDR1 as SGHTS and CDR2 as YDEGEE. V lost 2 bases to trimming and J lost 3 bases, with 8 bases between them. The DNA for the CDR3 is TGTGCCAGCAGCTTTACGTGGGACACTGAAGCTTTCTTT. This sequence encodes CASSFTWDTEAFF.

The CDR3: CSVEGAGRQGVSYEQYF. CDR3 DNA: TGCAGCGTTGAAGGAGCAGGAAGGCAGGGGGTCTCCTACGAGCAGTACTTC. V usage is TRBV29-1 and J usage is TRBJ2-7; TRBD1 matches at 7 bases. The V gene's germline CDR1 is SQVTM and CDR2 ANQGSEA. Unmatched junction bases numbered 12, after V lost 1 base and J lost 0 bases. CDR3 length: 17 amino acids.

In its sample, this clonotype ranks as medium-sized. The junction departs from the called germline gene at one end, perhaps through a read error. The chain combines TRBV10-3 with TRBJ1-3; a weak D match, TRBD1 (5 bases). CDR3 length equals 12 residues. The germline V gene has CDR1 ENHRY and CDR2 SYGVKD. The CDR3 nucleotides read TGTGCCATCAGGGACACCGGGACGCCGGTACTCTTT. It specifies CAIRDTGTPVLF.

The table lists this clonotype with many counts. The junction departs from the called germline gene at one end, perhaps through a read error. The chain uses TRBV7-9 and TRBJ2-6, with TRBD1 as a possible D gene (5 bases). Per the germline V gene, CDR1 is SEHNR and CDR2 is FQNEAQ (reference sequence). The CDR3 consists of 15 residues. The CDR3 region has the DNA TGTGCCAGCAGCTTACAGGGCACTGGGGCCAACGTCCTGGCTTTC. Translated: CASSLQGTGANVLAF.

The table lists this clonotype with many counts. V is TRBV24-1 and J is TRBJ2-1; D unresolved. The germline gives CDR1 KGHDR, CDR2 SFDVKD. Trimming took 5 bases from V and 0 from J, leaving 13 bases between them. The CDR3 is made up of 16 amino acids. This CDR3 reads CATSVIDLSSYNEQFF. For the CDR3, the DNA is TGTGCCACCAGTGTAATTGACTTAAGCTCCTACAATGAGCAGTTCTTC.

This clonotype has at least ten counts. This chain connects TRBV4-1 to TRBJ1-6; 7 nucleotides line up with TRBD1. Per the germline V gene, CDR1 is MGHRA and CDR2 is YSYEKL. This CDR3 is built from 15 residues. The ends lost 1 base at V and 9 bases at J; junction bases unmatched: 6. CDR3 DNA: TGCGCCAGCAGCCAAGGACAGGGTTTGATTTCACCCCTCCACTTT. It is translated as CASSQGQGLISPLHF.

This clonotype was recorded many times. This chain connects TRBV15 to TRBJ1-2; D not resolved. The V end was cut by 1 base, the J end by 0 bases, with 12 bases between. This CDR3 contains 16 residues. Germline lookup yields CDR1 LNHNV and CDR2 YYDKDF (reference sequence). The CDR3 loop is CATSRVLPGANYGYTF. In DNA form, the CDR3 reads TGTGCCACCAGCAGAGTTCTTCCGGGAGCTAACTATGGCTACACCTTC.

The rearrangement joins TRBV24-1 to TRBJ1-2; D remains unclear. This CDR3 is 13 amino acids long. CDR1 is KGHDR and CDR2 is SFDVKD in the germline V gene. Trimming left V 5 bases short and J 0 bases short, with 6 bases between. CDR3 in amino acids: CATSAPSNYGYTF. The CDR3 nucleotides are TGTGCCACCAGTGCACCTTCTAACTATGGCTACACCTTC.

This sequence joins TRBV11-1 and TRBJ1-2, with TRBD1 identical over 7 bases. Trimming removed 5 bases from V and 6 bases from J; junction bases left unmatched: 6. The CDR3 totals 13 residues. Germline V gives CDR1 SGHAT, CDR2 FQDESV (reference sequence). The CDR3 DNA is TGTGCCAGCAGCCAGGGCAGGGGGGATGGCTACACCTTC. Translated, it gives CASSQGRGDGYTF.

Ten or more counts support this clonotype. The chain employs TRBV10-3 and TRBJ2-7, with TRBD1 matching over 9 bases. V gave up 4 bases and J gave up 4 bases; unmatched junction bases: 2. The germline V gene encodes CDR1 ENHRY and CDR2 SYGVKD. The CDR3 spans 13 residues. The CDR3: CAISGGQGYEQYF. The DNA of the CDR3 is TGTGCCATCAGTGGGGGACAGGGATACGAGCAGTACTTC.

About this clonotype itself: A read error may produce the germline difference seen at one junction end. CDR3 in DNA: TGTGCCAGTCAAGGTATCTCCTGCAATGAGCAGTTCTTC. This gives the protein CASQGISCNEQFF. The rearrangement joins TRBV19 to TRBJ2-1; D gene unclear. The CDR3 has 13 amino acids. Germline values: CDR1 LNHDA, CDR2 SQIVND (reference sequence).

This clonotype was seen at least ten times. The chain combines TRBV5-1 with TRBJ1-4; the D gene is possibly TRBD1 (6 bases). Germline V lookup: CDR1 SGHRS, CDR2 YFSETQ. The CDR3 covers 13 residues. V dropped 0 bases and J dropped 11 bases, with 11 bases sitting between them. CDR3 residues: CASSLGVGQKLFF. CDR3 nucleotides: TGCGCCAGCAGCTTGGGCGTAGGACAGAAACTGTTTTTT.

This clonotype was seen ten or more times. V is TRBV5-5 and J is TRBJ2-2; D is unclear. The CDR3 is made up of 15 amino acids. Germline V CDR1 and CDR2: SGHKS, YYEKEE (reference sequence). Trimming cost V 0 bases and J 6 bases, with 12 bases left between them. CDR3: CASSLAALDSGELFF. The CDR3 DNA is TGTGCCAGCAGCTTGGCCGCTCTAGATTCCGGGGAGCTGTTTTTT.

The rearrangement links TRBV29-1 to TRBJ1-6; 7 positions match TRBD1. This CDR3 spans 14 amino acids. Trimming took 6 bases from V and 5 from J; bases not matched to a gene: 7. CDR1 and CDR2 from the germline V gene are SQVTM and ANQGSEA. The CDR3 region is CSVDPGQNNSPLHF. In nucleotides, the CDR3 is TGCAGCGTCGACCCGGGACAGAATAATTCACCCCTCCACTTT.

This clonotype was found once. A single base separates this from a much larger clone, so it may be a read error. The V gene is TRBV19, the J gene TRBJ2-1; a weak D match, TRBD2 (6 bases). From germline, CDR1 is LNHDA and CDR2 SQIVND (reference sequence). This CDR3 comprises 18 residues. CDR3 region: CASSSRPPGGKDYNGQFF. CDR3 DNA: TGTGCCAGTAGCTCCCGCCCCCCGGGCGGGAAAGACTACAATGGGCAGTTCTTC. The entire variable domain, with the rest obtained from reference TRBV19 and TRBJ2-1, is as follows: DGGITQSPKYLFRKEGQNVTLSCEQNLNHDAMYWYRQDPGQGLRLIYYSQIVNDFQKGDIAEGYSVSREKKESFPLTVTSAQKNPTAFYLCASSSRPPGGKDYNGQFFGPGTRLTVL.

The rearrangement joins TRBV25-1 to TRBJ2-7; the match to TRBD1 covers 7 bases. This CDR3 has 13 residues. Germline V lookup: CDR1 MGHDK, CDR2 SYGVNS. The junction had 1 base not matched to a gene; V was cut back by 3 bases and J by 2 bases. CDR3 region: CASSDGQAYEQYF. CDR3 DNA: TGTGCCAGCAGTGATGGACAGGCCTACGAGCAGTACTTC.

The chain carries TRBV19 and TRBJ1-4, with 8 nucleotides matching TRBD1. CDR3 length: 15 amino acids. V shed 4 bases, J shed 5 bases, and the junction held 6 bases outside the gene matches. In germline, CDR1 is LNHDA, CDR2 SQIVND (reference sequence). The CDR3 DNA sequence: TGTGCCAGTAGTACAAGACAGGGGCTCAATGAAAAACTGTTTTTT. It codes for CASSTRQGLNEKLFF.